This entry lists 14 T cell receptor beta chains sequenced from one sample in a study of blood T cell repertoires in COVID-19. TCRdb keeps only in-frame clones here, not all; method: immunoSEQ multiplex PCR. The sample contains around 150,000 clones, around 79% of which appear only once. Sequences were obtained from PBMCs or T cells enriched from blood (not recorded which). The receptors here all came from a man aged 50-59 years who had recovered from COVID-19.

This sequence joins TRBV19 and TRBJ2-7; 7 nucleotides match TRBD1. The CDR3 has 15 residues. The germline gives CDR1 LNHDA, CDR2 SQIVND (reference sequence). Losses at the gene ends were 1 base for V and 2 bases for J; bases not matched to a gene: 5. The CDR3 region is CASSIAGTVTYEQYF. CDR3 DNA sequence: TGTGCCAGTAGTATAGCTGGGACAGTTACCTACGAGCAGTACTTC.

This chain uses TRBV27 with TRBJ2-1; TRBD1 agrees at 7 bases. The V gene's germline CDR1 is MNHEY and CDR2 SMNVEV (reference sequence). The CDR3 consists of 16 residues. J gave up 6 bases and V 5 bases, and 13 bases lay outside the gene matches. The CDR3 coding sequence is TGTGCCAGCAGTGGCAAGGGGGCGCGGTTTGGCAATGAGCAGTTCTTC. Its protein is CASSGKGARFGNEQFF.

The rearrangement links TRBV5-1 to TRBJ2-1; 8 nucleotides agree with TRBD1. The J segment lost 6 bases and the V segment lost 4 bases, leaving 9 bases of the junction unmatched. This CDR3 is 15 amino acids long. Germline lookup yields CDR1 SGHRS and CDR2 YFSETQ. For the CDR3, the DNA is TGCGCCAGCAGCGTGCTGGACAGGGTCCTCAATGAGCAGTTCTTC. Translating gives CASSVLDRVLNEQFF.

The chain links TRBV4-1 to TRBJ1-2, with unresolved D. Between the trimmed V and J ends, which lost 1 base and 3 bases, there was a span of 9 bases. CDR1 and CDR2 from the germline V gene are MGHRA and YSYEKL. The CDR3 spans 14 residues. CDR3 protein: CASSQVGPYYGYTF. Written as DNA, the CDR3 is TGCGCCAGCAGCCAAGTCGGTCCTTACTATGGCTACACCTTC.

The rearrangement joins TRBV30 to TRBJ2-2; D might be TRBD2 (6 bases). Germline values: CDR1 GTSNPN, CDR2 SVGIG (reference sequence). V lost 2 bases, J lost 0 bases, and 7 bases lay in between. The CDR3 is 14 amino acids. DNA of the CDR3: TGTGCCTGGAGTCGGGGGACGAACACCGGGGAGCTGTTTTTT. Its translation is CAWSRGTNTGELFF. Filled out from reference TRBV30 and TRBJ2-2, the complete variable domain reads SQTIHQWPATLVQPVGSPLSLECTVEGTSNPNLYWYRQAAGRGLQLLFYSVGIGQISSEVPQNLSASRPQDRQFILSSKKLLLSDSGFYLCAWSRGTNTGELFFGEGSRLTVL.

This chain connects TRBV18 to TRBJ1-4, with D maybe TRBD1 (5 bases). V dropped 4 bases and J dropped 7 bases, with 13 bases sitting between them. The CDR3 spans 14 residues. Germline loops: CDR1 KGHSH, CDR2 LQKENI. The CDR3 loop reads CASSLTQAGEKLFF. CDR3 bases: TGTGCCAGCTCACTTACACAGGCTGGTGAAAAACTGTTTTTT.

CDR3 protein: CASSPLTGERTEAFF. The DNA for the CDR3 is TGTGCCAGCAGCCCGTTGACAGGGGAGAGGACTGAAGCTTTCTTT. This sequence joins TRBV7-3 and TRBJ1-1; the match to TRBD1 covers 8 bases. Per the germline V gene, CDR1 is SGHTA and CDR2 is FQGTGA. The CDR3 sequence is 15 residues long. The V segment lost 5 bases and the J segment 5 bases; nucleotides outside the gene matches: 10.

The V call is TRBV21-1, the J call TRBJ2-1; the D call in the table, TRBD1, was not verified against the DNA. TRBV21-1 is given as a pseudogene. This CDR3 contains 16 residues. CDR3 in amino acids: CASSKGDRVFYNEQFF. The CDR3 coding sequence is TGTGCCAGCAGCAAAGGGGACAGGGTCTTTTACAATGAGCAGTTCTTC.

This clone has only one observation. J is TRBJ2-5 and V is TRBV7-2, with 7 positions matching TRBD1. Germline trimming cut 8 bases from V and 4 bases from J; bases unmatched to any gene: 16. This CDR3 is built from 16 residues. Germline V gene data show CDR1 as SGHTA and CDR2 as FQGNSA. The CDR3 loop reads CASGSWRAGGRETQYF. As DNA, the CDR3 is TGTGCCAGCGGGTCCTGGCGGGCAGGGGGACGAGAGACCCAGTACTTC.

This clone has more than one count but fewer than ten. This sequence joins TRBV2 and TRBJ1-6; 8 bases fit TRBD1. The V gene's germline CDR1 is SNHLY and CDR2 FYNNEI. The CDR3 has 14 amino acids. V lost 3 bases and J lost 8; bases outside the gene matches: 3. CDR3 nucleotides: TGTGCCAGCAGTGATGGACAGGGCGATTCACCCCTCCACTTT. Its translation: CASSDGQGDSPLHF. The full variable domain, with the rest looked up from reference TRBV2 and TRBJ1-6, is EPEVTQTPSHQVTQMGQEVILRCVPISNHLYFYWYRQILGQKVEFLVSFYNNEISEKSEIFDDQFSVERPDGSNFTLKIRSTKLEDSAMYFCASSDGQGDSPLHFGNGTRLTVT.

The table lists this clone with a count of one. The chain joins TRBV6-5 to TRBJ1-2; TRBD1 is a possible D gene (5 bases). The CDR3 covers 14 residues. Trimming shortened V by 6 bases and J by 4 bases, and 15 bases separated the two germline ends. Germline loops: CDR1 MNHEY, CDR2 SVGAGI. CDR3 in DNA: TGTGCCAGCAGAATTGCGATCGGGGGCTATGGCTACACCTTC. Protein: CASRIAIGGYGYTF.

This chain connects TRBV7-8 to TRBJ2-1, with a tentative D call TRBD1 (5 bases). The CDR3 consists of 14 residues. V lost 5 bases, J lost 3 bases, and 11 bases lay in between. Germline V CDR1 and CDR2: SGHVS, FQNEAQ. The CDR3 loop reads CASSRETVYNEQFF. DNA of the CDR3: TGTGCCAGCAGCCGAGAGACAGTCTACAATGAGCAGTTCTTC. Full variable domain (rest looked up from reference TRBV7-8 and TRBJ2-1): GAGVSQSPRYKVAKRGQDVALRCDPISGHVSLFWYQQALGQGPEFLTYFQNEAQLDKSGLPSDRFFAERPEGSVSTLKIQRTQQEDSAVYLCASSRETVYNEQFFGPGTRLTVL.

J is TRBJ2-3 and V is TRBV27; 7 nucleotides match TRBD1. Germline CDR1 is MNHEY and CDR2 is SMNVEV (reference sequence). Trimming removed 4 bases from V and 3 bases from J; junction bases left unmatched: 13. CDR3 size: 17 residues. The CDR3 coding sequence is TGTGCCAGCAGTTCCTACCCCGGACAGGCCCGGACAGATACGCAGTATTTT. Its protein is CASSSYPGQARTDTQYF.

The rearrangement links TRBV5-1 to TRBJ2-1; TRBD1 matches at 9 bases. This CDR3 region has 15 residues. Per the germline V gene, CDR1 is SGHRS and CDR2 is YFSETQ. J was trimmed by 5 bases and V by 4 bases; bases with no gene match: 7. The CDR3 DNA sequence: TGCGCCAGCAGCCCCGGGACAGGGTACAACAATGAGCAGTTCTTC. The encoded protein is CASSPGTGYNNEQFF.